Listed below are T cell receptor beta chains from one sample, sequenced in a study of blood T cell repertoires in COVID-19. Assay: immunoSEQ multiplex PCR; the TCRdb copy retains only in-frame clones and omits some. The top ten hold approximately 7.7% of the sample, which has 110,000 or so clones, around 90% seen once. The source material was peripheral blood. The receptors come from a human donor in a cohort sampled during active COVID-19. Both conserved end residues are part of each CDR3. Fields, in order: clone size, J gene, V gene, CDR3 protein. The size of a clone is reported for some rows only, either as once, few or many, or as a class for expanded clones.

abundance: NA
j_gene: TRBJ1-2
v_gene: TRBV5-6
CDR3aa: CASSADRGRGYGYTF

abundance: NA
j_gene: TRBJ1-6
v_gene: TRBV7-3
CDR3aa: CASSFGTGIKISSPLHF

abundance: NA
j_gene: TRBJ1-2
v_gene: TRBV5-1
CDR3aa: CASSLAEGAGGYTF

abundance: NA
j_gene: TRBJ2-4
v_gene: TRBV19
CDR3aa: CASSIFRGQGKGIAKNIQYF

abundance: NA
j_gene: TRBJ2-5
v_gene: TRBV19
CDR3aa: CASSIRPLREETQYF

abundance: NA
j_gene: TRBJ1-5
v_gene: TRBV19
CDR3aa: CASNPGQYSNQPQHF

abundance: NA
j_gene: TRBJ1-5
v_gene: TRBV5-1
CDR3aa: CASSLDGQRPQHF

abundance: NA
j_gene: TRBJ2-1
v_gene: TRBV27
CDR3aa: CASSSGTSVRNEQFF

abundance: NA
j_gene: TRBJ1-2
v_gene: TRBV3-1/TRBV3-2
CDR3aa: CASSQGFRGKGGYTF

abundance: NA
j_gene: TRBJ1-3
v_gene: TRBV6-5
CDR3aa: CASSQDRFSGNTIYF

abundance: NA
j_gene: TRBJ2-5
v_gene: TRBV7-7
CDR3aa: CASSSDRGRETQYF

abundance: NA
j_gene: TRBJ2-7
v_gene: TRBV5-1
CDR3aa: CASSLEQGYQDEQYF

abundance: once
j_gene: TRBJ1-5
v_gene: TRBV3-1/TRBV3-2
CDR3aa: CASSQRDRGNQPQHF

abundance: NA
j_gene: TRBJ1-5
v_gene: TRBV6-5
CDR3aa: CASSSGWSNQPQHF

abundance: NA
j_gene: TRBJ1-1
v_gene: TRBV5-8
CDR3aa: CASSLHAGRSITEAFF

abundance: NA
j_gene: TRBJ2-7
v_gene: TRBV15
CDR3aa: CATSRSVDVAASEQYF

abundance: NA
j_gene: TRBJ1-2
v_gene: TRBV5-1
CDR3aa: CASSLGVGGLNYGYTF

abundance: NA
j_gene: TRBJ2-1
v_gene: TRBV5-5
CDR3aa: CASSLLSGSIDEQFF

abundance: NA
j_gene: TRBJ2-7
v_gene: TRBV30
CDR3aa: CAWSVNGYEQYF

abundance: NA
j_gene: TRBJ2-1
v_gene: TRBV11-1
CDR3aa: CASSLLGAAINEQFF

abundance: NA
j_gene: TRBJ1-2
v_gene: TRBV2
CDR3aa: CATHSDRANYGYTF

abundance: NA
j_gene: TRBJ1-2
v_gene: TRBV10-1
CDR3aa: CASSESQGGYGYTF